Listed below are T cell receptor beta chains from one sample, sequenced in a study of shared clonotypes between healthy human individuals. The protocol was immunoSEQ multiplex PCR, while the TCRdb copy is restricted to in-frame clones and leaves out a portion. The sample has roughly 2,000,000 clones; just over 90% are singletons. The specimen was naive CD8+ T cells from PBMCs. The receptors originated from a man younger than 35 in good health. Some clones in this sample may be carry-over from other donors' samples. Both conserved end residues are part of each CDR3. Fields, in order: V gene, J gene, CDR3 protein.

TRBV4-1	TRBJ2-4	CASSQVGTSGSPPASKNIQYF
TRBV29-1	TRBJ2-1	CSVRDHNEQFF
TRBV19	TRBJ1-5	CASSLGSRQPQHF
TRBV5-4	TRBJ2-7	CASSPTTKTDNEQYF
TRBV5-1	TRBJ2-7	CASSLEVDSSYEQYF
TRBV28	TRBJ1-1	CASSLNSNTEAFF
TRBV28	TRBJ2-1	CASSLRRPYSSYNEQFF
TRBV28	TRBJ2-1	CASSISGPYNEQFF
TRBV14	TRBJ1-2	CASSQESQRTRFGGYTF
TRBV2	TRBJ2-7	CASSEALRGYEQYF
TRBV10-1	TRBJ2-1	CASSAGLAGVANEQFF
TRBV11-2	TRBJ1-2	CASSLESRAVLGYTF
TRBV6-6	TRBJ1-1	CASSYLGGQGTEAFF
TRBV9	TRBJ2-1	CASSAYPGDEQFF
TRBV28	TRBJ2-1	CASVRTAYNEQFF
TRBV28	TRBJ2-7	CASSPAGGDQYF
TRBV10-3	TRBJ2-7	CAISEVPVGNYEQYF
TRBV27	TRBJ2-3	CATIMAVGSTDTQYF
TRBV7-6	TRBJ1-1	CASSLWGAPNTEAFF
TRBV10-3	TRBJ1-1	CAITLDSNTEAFF
TRBV14	TRBJ1-1	CASSQSGDLRPSF
TRBV27	TRBJ1-1	CASSLWDSTEAFF
TRBV19	TRBJ2-4	CASRARDSKNIQYF
TRBV7-6	TRBJ2-1	CASSYGLGSNEQFF
TRBV27	TRBJ2-7	CASSLGGALNEQYF
TRBV7-9	TRBJ2-7	CASSLEASISYEQYF
TRBV28	TRBJ2-1	CASSPRMGSSYNEQFF
TRBV7-9	TRBJ1-4	CASSLLDGNNEKLFF
TRBV7-2	TRBJ1-4	CASSLVPGATNEKLFF
TRBV13	TRBJ1-2	CASSGGTAHDYTF
TRBV14	TRBJ1-1	CASSPRGKMNTEAFF
TRBV9	TRBJ2-1	CASTVGTRPNEQFF
TRBV6-1	TRBJ1-5	CASSVIRADVNQPQHF
TRBV18	TRBJ2-7	CASSPPREGPYEQYF
TRBV28	TRBJ2-1	CASSRTSGSTEQFF
TRBV28	TRBJ2-7	CASSFSVLADYEQYF
TRBV10-3	TRBJ2-5	CAISRTRSQETQYF
TRBV28	TRBJ2-4	CASSLSRGHKAKNIQYF
TRBV13	TRBJ1-1	CASSFQGHMNTEAFF
TRBV28	TRBJ1-2	CASSWSGGYTF
TRBV27	TRBJ2-7	CASAPGGSYEQYF
TRBV19	TRBJ1-1	CASSSRRSGPNTEAFF
TRBV4-3	TRBJ2-3	CASSQDRKTVSTDTQYF
TRBV5-6	TRBJ2-3	CASSLGLAGVIPWADTQYF
TRBV27	.	CASSPAPYEQYF
TRBV4-2	TRBJ1-5	CASSQDVRGLSNQPQHF
TRBV10-1	TRBJ2-7	CASNGFGSYEQYF
TRBV28	TRBJ2-7	CASTGRVTYEQYF
TRBV7-9	TRBJ1-2	CASSPAGKFGYTF
TRBV9	TRBJ2-5	CASSDVAGDGETQYF
TRBV19	TRBJ2-7	CATESRDETTYEQYF
TRBV10-3	TRBJ1-1	CAIREQGLNTEAFF
TRBV5-1	TRBJ2-7	CASSFGTGSYEQYF
TRBV14	TRBJ2-3	CASSRWEWDFTDTQYF
TRBV9	TRBJ2-7	CASSGREDYEQYF
TRBV14	TRBJ2-2	CASQTNSGTGRVGELFF
TRBV11-1	TRBJ2-1	CASSLLEGFNEQFF